The clone carrying this T cell receptor beta chain was recorded at least ten times. Antigen: not known. The CDR3 has 15 residues. Germline V gives CDR1 SGHRS, CDR2 YFSETQ. V shed 0 bases and J shed 9 bases, with 16 bases lying between them. The record originates from a study of metastatic and nonmetastatic thyroid tumors. As for the study in general: Repertoires of blood and of tissue (tumor or nodule) from malignant and benign thyroid patients were compared. Regarding the study as a whole: TCR beta diversity was reportedly significantly higher in malignant thyroid tumors than benign nodules, in blood and tumor.

Not a single patient had been given any form of treatment at any point before undergoing thyroid surgery. In the authors' methods: Clinicopathological groups differed in CDR3, with these differences serving to build a distant-metastasis classifier for papillary thyroid cancer. TCRdb re-called clones via MiXCR from the PCR reads. The V and J calls shown here were made by TCRdb, not taken from the authors' results. This table holds approximately 50,000 clones, 20% to 25% found once. The V call is TRBV5-1, the J call TRBJ2-1; tentatively, D is TRBD2 (7 bases). The origin of this receptor is a female donor with papillary thyroid cancer or a benign thyroid nodule (not recorded which). Some clones in this sample may be carry-over from other donors' samples. The specimen was blood. The CDR3 DNA reads as TGCGCCAGCAGCTTGGAACTAGCGAAGGGGGGTGAGCAGTTCTTC. It yields the protein CASSLELAKGGEQFF.